This TCR beta chain was profiled in a study of T cell responses to AZD1222 COVID-19 vaccine (dated by TCRdb to the early 2020s). Regarding the complete study: A total of 233 trial participants underwent TCR sequencing, of whom 207 received two doses of AZD1222 and about 26 received two doses of the MenACWY control vaccine. Trial participants were enrolled by age into 18-55, 56-69 and 70-plus year subgroups, with roughly 150, 30 and 60 TCR-sequenced participants respectively.

For this clone: Its specific antigen is unknown. The sample holds no much larger clone one base away, and base qualities are not on file.

In the paper's terms, the time point label means: about 28 days (+/-7) after the second vaccine dose. Because spike-specific TCR depth and breadth did not differ between the two schedules, AZD1222 recipients who got a second dose at roughly 4 weeks were pooled with those who got a second dose at roughly 12 weeks. The vaccinee samples were drawn from two UK trials, COV001 and COV002, one of which was a single-blind randomized controlled phase 2/3 trial testing AZD1222 (ChAdOx1 nCoV-19) in healthy adults. For TCRbeta chain sequencing, PBMC samples were collected from trial participants at day 0 and at day 28 after the second dose. The CDR3 regions of human TCRbeta chains were analyzed by immunosequencing. The authors processed their data as follows. Repertoire TCRs were matched against a reference library of SARS-CoV-2-specific TCRs generated with the MIRA antigen-specificity platform. Breadth was defined as the fraction of unique TCRs that were SARS-CoV-2-associated. Depth was defined as the fraction of total T cells that were SARS-CoV-2-associated. Using the MIRA data, every spike-specific TCR was mapped to the spike region that the TCR reacted to and assigned to either a CD4 or a CD8 class. Log10-transformed breadth and depth values were compared by one-way ANOVA with Sidak's multiple comparisons tests. In its TCRdb copy, this immuneACCESS table keeps in-frame sequences only and misses some clones. Where compared with another copy, unresolved V genes explain less than half of these, and the others have no known cause. The DNA was the basis for D and trimming; V, J and clone size are from that table. For this sample there are roughly 69,000 clones; 80% appear just once. The top ten clonotypes cover over 12% of the sample.

What the research found in general, with its limitations: Participants were mostly white British and included more females than males, and it was suggested by the authors that clonal diversity may have been underestimated. No day 14 peak-response samples were available, so repertoires were characterized only after the peak T cell response. Spike-specific TCR breadth and depth rose significantly after two AZD1222 doses compared with day 0 and with MenACWY recipients. The vaccine-associated CD4 TCRs covered the entire spike protein, and the dominant responses fell in regions 160-218 and 743-854. Reportedly, close to half of the unique spike-specific TCRs recognized epitopes lying outside the regions that are mutated in the B.1.351 and B.1.1.7 variants. In the small 56-69-year group, the increase in depth fell short of significance, most likely because of low power. Conclusions about previously exposed vaccinees were limited because only six AZD1222 recipients were SARS-CoV-2 seropositive at baseline.

Its CDR3 holds 14 amino acids, cysteine through phenylalanine. Only the CDR3 region is kept as DNA, spanning 42 bases read in frame from base 1. A distance of 10 bases separates the germline ends of V and J, which lose 3 bases and 2 bases respectively. The germline V gene provides CDR1 MNHNS and CDR2 SASEGT. This receptor was taken from an adult who received the AZD1222 COVID-19 vaccine. The rearrangement joined TRBV6-1 to TRBJ1-1; tentative D gene TRBD1, with 6 bases matching. The material sequenced was peripheral blood, taken 28 days after the second AZD1222 dose. The CDR3 protein is CASSDRGPNTEAFF. The nucleotides read TGTGCCAGCAGTGATCGGGGGCCTAACACTGAAGCTTTCTTT.